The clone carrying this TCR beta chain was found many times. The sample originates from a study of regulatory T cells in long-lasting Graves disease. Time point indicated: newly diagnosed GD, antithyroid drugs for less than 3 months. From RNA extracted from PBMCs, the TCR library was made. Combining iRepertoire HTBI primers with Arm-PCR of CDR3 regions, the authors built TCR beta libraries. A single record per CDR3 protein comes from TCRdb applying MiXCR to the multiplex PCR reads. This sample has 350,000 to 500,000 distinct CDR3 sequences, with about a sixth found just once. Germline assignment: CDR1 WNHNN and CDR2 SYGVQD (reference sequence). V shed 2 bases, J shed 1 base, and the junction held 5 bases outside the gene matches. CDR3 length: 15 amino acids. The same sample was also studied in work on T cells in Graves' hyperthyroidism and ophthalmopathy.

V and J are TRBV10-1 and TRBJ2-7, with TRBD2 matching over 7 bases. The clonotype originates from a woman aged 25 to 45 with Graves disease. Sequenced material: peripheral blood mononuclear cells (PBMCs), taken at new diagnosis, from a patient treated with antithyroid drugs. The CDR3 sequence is CASSEGGLGSYEQYF. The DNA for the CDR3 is TGCGCCAGCAGTGAGGGCGGACTAGGGTCCTACGAGCAGTACTTC.